This is a list of T cell receptor beta chains from one sample in a study of cytomegalovirus exposure and HLA in healthy donors. Assay: immunoSEQ multiplex PCR; the TCRdb copy retains only in-frame clones and omits some. This sample has some 240,000 clones, with 70% to 90% found just once. Sequencing was done on a sample of PBMCs. The receptors originated from a woman aged 25 to 39 in good health and CMV-seropositive. Each CDR3 is given with its conserved first and last residue. Clone sizes are given selectively: once, few, many, or a class where the clone is expanded.

V,size,CDR3
TRBV7-2,-,CASSFRPRGQETQYF
TRBV4-1,few,CASSQHLNVRPQHF
TRBV5-5,-,CASSRQGVLDEQFF
TRBV27,-,CASSASTGEEAYEQYF
TRBV9,-,CASSEAGRLDTQYF
TRBV29-1,-,CSVQAVSYEQYF
TRBV6-1,-,CASIETGEQPQHF
TRBV29-1,-,CSRDSGGRGGYTF
TRBV11-3,many,CASSLGVGGSTDTQYF
TRBV7-9,-,CASSIIPGLQEETQYF
TRBV5-1,once,CASSLSEISITDTQYF
TRBV7-2,-,CASSFNHRGQPQHF
TRBV7-2,few,CAGGGRNYGYTF
TRBV5-4,-,CASSLAPSGSTDTQYF
TRBV4-1,-,CASSQVTTPPDTQYF
TRBV10-2,-,CASSESTFSTDSYEQYF
TRBV5-1,-,CASGAQGDLDYGYTF
TRBV27,-,CASSQPPGEQYF
TRBV11-2,-,CASSLDPTRDTEAFF
TRBV6-5,-,CASSQRDRVYEQYF
TRBV2,-,CASTWTSGLYEQYF
TRBV5-6,-,CASSEGNTIYF
TRBV29-1,-,CSVRSLAEPTGELFF
TRBV29-1,-,CSVEKETSASTDTQYF